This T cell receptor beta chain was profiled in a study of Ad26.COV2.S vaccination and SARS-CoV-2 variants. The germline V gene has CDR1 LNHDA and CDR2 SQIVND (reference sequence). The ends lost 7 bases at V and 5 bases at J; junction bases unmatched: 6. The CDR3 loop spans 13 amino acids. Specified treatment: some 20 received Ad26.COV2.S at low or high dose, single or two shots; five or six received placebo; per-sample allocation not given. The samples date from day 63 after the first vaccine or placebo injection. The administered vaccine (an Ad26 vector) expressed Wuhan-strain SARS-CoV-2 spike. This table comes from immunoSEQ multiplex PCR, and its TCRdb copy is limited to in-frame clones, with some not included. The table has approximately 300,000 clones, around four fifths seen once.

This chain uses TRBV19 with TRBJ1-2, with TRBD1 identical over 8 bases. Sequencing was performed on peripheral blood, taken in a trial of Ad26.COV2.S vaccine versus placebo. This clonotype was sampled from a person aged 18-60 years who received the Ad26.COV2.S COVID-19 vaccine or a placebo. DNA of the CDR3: TGTGCCAGTAACCAGCGACAGGGGTATGGCTACACCTTC. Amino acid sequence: CASNQRQGYGYTF. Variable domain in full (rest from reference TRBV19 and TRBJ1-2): DGGITQSPKYLFRKEGQNVTLSCEQNLNHDAMYWYRQDPGQGLRLIYYSQIVNDFQKGDIAEGYSVSREKKESFPLTVTSAQKNPTAFYLCASNQRQGYGYTFGSGTRLTVV.